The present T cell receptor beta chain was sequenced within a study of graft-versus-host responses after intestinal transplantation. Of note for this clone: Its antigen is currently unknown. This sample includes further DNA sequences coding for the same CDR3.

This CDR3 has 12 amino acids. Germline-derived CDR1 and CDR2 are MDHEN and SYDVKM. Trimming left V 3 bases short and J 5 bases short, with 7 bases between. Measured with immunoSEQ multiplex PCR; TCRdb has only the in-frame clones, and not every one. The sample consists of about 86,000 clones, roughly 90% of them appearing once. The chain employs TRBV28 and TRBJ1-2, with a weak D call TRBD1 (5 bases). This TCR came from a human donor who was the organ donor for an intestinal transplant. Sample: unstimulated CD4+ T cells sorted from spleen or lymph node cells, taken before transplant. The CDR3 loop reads CASSFRGYGYTF. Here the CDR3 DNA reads TGTGCCAGCAGTTTTCGGGGGTATGGCTACACCTTC.